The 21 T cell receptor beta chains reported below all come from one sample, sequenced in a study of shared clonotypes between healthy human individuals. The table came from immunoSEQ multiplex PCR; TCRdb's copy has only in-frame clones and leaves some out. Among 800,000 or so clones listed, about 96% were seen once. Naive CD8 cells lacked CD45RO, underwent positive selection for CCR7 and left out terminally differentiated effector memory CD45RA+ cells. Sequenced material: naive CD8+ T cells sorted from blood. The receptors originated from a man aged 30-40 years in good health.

For the CDR3, the DNA is TGTGCCACCGGCCTCGGGTACAATGAGCAGTTCTTC. Translated: CATGLGYNEQFF. The V gene is TRBV10-3, the J gene TRBJ2-1; D unclear. The germline V gene encodes CDR1 ENHRY and CDR2 SYGVKD. The germline V and J ends were trimmed by 10 bases and 4 bases, with 11 bases remaining between them. The CDR3 has 12 amino acids.

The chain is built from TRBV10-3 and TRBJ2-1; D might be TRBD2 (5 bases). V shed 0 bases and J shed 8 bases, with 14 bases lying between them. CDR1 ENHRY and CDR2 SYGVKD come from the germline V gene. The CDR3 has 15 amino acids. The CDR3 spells CAISESKLDLHEQFF. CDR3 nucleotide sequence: TGTGCCATCAGTGAGTCGAAACTAGATCTCCATGAGCAGTTCTTC.

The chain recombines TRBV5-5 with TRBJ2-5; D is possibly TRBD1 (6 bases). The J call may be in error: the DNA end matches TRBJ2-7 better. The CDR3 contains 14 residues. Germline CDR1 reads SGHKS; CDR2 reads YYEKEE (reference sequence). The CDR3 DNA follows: TGTGCCAGCAGCTTGGCCGGACAGCATTACGAGCAGTACTTC. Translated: CASSLAGQHYEQYF.

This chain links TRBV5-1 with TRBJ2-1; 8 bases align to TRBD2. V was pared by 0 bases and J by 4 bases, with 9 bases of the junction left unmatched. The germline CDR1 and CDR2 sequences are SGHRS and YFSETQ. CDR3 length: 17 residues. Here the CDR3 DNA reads TGCGCCAGCAGCTTGGAAGGTACGGGAGGGAGATACAATGAGCAGTTCTTC. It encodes CASSLEGTGGRYNEQFF.

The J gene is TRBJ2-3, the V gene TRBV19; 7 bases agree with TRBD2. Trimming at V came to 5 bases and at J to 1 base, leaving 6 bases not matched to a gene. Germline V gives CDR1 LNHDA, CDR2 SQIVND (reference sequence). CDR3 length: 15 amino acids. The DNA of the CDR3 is TGTGCCAGTAGTTTCGGGAGCGGGGGCACAGATACGCAGTATTTT. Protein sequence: CASSFGSGGTDTQYF.

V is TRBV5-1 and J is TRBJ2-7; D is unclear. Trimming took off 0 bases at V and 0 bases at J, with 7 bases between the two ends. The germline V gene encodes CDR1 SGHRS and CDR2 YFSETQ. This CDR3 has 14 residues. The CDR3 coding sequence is TGCGCCAGCAGCTTGGCCGTTAGCTCCTACGAGCAGTACTTC. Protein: CASSLAVSSYEQYF.

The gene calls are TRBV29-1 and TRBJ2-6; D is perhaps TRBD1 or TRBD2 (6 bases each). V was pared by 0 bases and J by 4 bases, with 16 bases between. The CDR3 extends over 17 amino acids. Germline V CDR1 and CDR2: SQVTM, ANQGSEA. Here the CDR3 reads CSVEDRDPGAGANVLTF. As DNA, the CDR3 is TGCAGCGTTGAAGATCGTGATCCGGGGGCAGGGGCCAACGTCCTGACTTTC.

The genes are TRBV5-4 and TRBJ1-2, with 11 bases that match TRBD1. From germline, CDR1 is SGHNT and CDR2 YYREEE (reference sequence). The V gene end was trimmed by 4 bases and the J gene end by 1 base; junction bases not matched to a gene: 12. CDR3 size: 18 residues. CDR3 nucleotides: TGTGCCAGCAGCACCTCCGGGACAGGGGGACTATATAACTATGGCTACACCTTC. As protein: CASSTSGTGGLYNYGYTF. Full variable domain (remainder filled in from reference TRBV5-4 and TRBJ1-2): ETGVTQSPTHLIKTRGQQVTLRCSSQSGHNTVSWYQQALGQGPQFIFQYYREEENGRGNFPPRFSGLQFPNYSSELNVNALELDDSALYLCASSTSGTGGLYNYGYTFGSGTRLTVV.

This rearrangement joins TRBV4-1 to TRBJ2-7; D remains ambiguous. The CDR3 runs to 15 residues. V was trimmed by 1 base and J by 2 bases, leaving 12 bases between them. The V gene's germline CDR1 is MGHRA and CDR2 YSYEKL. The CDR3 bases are TGCGCCAGCAGCCAAGTTTACGACGGAACCTACGAGCAGTACTTC. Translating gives CASSQVYDGTYEQYF.

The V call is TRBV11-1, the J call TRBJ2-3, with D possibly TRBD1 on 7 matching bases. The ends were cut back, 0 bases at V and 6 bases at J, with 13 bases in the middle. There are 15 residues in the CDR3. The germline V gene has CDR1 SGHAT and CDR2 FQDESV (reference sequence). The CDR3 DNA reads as TGTGCCAGCAGCTTAGCCGGAGGGGGCCGGGATACGCAGTATTTT. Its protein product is CASSLAGGGRDTQYF.

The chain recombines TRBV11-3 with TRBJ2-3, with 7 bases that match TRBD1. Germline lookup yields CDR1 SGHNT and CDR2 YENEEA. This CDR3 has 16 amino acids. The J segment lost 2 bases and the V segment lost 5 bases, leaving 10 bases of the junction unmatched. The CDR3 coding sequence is TGTGCCAGCAGCACCCACAGGGGAGAGAACACAGATACGCAGTATTTT. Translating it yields CASSTHRGENTDTQYF.

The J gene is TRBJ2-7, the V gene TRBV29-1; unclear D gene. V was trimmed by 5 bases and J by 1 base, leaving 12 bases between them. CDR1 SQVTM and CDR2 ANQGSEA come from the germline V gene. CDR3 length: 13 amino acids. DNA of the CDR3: TGCAGCGTTCAGCCAGCTTCTTCCTACGAGCAGTACTTC. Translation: CSVQPASSYEQYF.

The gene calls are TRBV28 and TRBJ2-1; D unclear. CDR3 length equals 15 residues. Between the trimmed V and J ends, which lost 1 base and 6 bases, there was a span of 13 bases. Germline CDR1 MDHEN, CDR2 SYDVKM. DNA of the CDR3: TGTGCCAGCAGTTTATCCCCGTCGGGTCCCAATGAGCAGTTCTTC. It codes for CASSLSPSGPNEQFF.

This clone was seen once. The CDR3 reads CASSSGGVWSEQFF. The CDR3 DNA sequence: TGTGCCAGCAGCTCGGGGGGGGTCTGGAGTGAGCAGTTCTTC. This sequence joins TRBV11-2 and TRBJ2-1, with 8 bases that match TRBD2. V trimming: 4 bases; J trimming: 9 bases; junction bases outside the gene matches: 8. Germline V gives CDR1 SGHAT, CDR2 FQNNGV. This CDR3 has 14 residues.

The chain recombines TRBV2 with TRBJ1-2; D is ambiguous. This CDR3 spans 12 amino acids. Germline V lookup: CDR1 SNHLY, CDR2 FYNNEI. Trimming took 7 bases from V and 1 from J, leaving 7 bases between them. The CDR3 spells CASINFNYGYTF. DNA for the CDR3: TGTGCCAGCATAAACTTTAACTATGGCTACACCTTC.

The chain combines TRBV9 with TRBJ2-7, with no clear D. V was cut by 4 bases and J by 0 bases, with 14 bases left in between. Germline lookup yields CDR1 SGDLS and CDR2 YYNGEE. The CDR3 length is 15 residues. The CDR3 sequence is CASSPNGSPSYEQYF. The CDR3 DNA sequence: TGTGCCAGCAGCCCCAATGGGTCTCCCTCCTACGAGCAGTACTTC.

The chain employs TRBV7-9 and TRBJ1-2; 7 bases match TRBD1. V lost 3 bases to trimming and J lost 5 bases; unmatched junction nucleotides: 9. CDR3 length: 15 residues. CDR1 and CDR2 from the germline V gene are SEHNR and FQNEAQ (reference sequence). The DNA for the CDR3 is TGTGCCAGCAGCTTGGGGGCGGGACAGCGTTATGGCTACACCTTC. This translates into CASSLGAGQRYGYTF.

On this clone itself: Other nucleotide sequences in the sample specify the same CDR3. CDR3 sequence: CASSLVGYTF. The CDR3 DNA follows: TGTGCCAGCAGCTTAGTTGGCTACACCTTC. J is TRBJ1-2 and V is TRBV7-9; D gene uncertain. The V gene's germline CDR1 is SEHNR and CDR2 FQNEAQ (reference sequence). The CDR3 spans 10 residues. Trimming left V 1 base short and J 7 bases short, with 1 base between.

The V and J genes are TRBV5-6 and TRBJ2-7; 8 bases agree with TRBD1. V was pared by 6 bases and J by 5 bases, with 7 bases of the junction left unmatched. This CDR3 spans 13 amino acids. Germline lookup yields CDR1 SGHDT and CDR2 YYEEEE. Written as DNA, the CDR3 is TGTGCCAGCACCAAGACAGGGGACGACGAGCAGTACTTC. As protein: CASTKTGDDEQYF.

The DNA of the CDR3 is TGTGCCAGCAGCGTAGGTGTAGCTAGCACAGATACGCAGTATTTT. Its protein product is CASSVGVASTDTQYF. The J gene is TRBJ2-3, the V gene TRBV9; D not certain. Germline CDR1 and CDR2: SGDLS and YYNGEE. There are 15 residues in the CDR3. Deletions cut 0 bases from V and 0 bases from J, with 8 bases between.

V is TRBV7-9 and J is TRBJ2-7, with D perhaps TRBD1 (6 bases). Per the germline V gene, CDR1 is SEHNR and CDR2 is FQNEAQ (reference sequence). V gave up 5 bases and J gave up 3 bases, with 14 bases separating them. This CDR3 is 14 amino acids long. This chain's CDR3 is CASSPPGAFYEQYF. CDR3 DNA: TGTGCCAGCAGCCCACCAGGGGCCTTCTACGAGCAGTACTTC. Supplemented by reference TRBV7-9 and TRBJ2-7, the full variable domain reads DTGVSQNPRHKITKRGQNVTFRCDPISEHNRLYWYRQTLGQGPEFLTYFQNEAQLEKSRLLSDRFSAERPKGSFSTLEIQRTEQGDSAMYLCASSPPGAFYEQYFGPGTRLTVT.